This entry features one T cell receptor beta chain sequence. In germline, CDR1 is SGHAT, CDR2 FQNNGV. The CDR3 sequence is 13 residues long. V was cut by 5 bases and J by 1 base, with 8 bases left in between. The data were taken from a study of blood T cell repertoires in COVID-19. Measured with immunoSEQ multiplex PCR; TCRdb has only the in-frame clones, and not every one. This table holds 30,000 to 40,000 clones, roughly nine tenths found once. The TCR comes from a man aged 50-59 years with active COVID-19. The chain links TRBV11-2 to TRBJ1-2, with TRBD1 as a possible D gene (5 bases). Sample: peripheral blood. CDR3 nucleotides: TGTGCCAGCAGCCGAGACAGTAACTATGGCTACACCTTC. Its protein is CASSRDSNYGYTF.